The clone carrying this TCR beta chain appeared a single time. Its matching antigen is unknown. The entry originates in a study of T cell responses to AZD1222 COVID-19 vaccine. Overall study: Doses given second, at about 4 or about 12 weeks, were pooled. General study results and limits: White British people made up most donors, females outnumbered males, and clonal diversity was possibly underestimated. Across spike, vaccine-associated CD4 TCRs were found, dominant at 160-218 and 743-854. Recipients of AZD1222 seropositive at baseline numbered only 6 or 7.

Measured with immunoSEQ multiplex PCR; TCRdb has only the in-frame clones, and not every one. The data contain some 150,000 clones, under 95% of them singletons. This CDR3 spans 17 amino acids. CDR1 is KGHSH, CDR2 LQKENI, per germline. V was clipped by 6 bases and J by 5 bases; unmatched bases: 10. The clonotype originates from an adult in good health. This sequence joins TRBV18 and TRBJ2-5; 15 bases align to TRBD2. This material consisted of peripheral blood, taken on day 0 of AZD1222 vaccination. CDR3 sequence (DNA): TGTGCCAGCTCGGCGGGACTAGCGGGAGGATTTAGGGAGACCCAGTACTTC. Residues: CASSAGLAGGFRETQYF.